This T cell receptor beta chain was sequenced in a study of PD-1 blockade in classical Hodgkin lymphoma. Regarding the study as a whole: Initiation of nivolumab under 1 year after ASCT led to exclusion of patients. Healthy donors were reported to have higher baseline TCR diversity than newly diagnosed patients.

A single count supports this clone. What it recognizes is unknown. Relapse after autologous stem cell transplantation occurred in every patient, and brentuximab vedotin exposure varied. The protocol was immunoSEQ multiplex PCR, while the TCRdb copy is restricted to in-frame clones and leaves out a portion. Here the sample spans about 72,000 clones, about 92% being singletons. The material sequenced was peripheral blood mononuclear cells (PBMCs), taken at baseline. This TCR came from a human donor with classical Hodgkin lymphoma.

CDR3 DNA: TGTGCCAGTAGTATATTGAACACCGGGGAGCTGTTTTTT. It codes for CASSILNTGELFF. This chain uses TRBV19 with TRBJ2-2; unclear D gene. Trimming left V 2 bases short and J 1 base short, with 2 bases between. Per the germline V gene, CDR1 is LNHDA and CDR2 is SQIVND (reference sequence). The CDR3 spans 13 residues.